These 3 T cell receptor beta chains were sequenced from one sample in a study of blood T cell repertoires in COVID-19. Libraries were prepared by immunoSEQ multiplex PCR; TCRdb keeps only in-frame clonotypes and omits some of them. The sample has under 300,000 clones, 75% to 90% seen once. Input material: PBMCs or T cells enriched from blood (not recorded which). The receptors come from a man aged 40-49 years who had recovered from COVID-19.

The CDR3 bases are TGTGCCAGCAGCTTAAGGGGGCTAGACTATGGCTACACCTTC. Its protein is CASSLRGLDYGYTF. V is TRBV5-6 and J is TRBJ1-2; 7 positions agree with TRBD1. Germline CDR1 and CDR2: SGHDT and YYEEEE. The CDR3 runs to 14 residues. After removal of 2 bases from V and 3 bases from J, the junction contained 4 bases not matched to a gene.

The chain couples TRBV28 to TRBJ1-2; 8 bases match TRBD1. The V and J ends lost 4 bases and 4 bases, in that order; junction bases with no gene match: 11. The CDR3 totals 16 residues. The V gene's germline CDR1 is MDHEN and CDR2 SYDVKM. The CDR3 DNA reads as TGTGCCAGCAGTTCCCGGATAAGGACAGGGTCCTATGGCTACACCTTC. Translating it yields CASSSRIRTGSYGYTF.

This clone was seen once. This rearrangement joins TRBV18 to TRBJ2-7; possibly TRBD2 for D (6 bases). V was shortened by 3 bases and J by 6 bases, with 15 bases between the two germline ends. Germline assignment: CDR1 KGHSH and CDR2 LQKENI. CDR3 size: 14 residues. Here the CDR3 reads CASSPDIYSGEQYF. The CDR3 DNA is TGTGCCAGCTCACCTGACATTTATAGCGGCGAGCAGTACTTC.